These 29 T cell receptor beta chains were sequenced from one sample in a study of blood T cell repertoires in COVID-19. TCRdb keeps only in-frame clones here, not all; method: immunoSEQ multiplex PCR. The repertoire consists of around 26,000 clones, with about 90% occurring once and the leading ten covering 32%. Sequencing used peripheral blood. These TCRs come from a man in his sixties or seventies with active COVID-19.

The chain is built from TRBV4-2 and TRBJ2-7; a weak D match, TRBD1 (6 bases). V lost 1 base, J lost 3 bases, and 16 bases lay in between. The germline V gene encodes CDR1 LGHNA and CDR2 YNFKEQ. The CDR3 is 16 residues long. CDR3 protein: CASSQALTGPVYEQYF. In nucleotides, the CDR3 is TGTGCCAGCAGCCAAGCCCTGACAGGACCCGTCTACGAGCAGTACTTC.

Comments on this clone: The conserved closing phenylalanine or tryptophan is absent in this CDR3, likely reflecting a read error. Because the CDR3's place on the DNA is in doubt, the DNA is left out and the CDR3 is given as listed by TCRdb. The chain recombines TRBV24-1 with TRBJ2-7; no DNA check was done on the table's D call, TRBD1. Per the germline V gene, CDR1 is KGHDR and CDR2 is SFDVKD. The length of the CDR3 is 14 amino acids, counting both ends. The CDR3 sequence is CATLGQITQKPSTS.

The chain has TRBV3-1 (or the pseudogene TRBV3-2) and TRBJ2-6; 11 nucleotides align to TRBD2. Germline V gene data show CDR1 as LGHDT and CDR2 as YNNKEL (reference sequence). The CDR3 has 19 residues. With V trimmed by 5 bases and J by 1 base, 10 bases remained unmatched. The CDR3 bases are TGTGCCAGCAGCGCTTTTAGCGGGGGGGCTGATTCTGGGGCCAACGTCCTGACTTTC. It encodes CASSAFSGGADSGANVLTF.

The V call is TRBV19, the J call TRBJ2-1; 11 nucleotides align to TRBD2. CDR1 and CDR2 (germline): LNHDA, SQIVND (reference sequence). CDR3 length: 16 residues. Trimming removed 4 bases from V and 0 bases from J; junction bases left unmatched: 2. The CDR3 sequence: CASSRLAGSSYNEQFF. Here the CDR3 DNA reads TGTGCCAGTAGTAGACTAGCGGGGAGCTCCTACAATGAGCAGTTCTTC.

This sequence joins TRBV29-1 and TRBJ2-4, with 7 bases fitting TRBD2. Germline CDR1 SQVTM, CDR2 ANQGSEA. This CDR3 spans 14 amino acids. J was trimmed by 9 bases and V by 2 bases; bases with no gene match: 10. The CDR3 loop is CSVESGGGPGIQYF. For the CDR3, the DNA is TGCAGCGTTGAATCGGGCGGGGGACCCGGCATTCAGTACTTC.

For the CDR3, the DNA is TGTGCCAGCAGCCAAGTCTTCCCTACCTACAATGAGCAGTTCTTC. The encoded protein is CASSQVFPTYNEQFF. This chain links TRBV14 with TRBJ2-1; D is undetermined. Germline V CDR1 and CDR2: SGHDN, FVKESK. The CDR3 consists of 15 residues. Trimming removed 1 base at V and 2 bases at J, with 9 bases between. Complete variable domain (other parts from reference TRBV14 and TRBJ2-1): EAGVTQFPSHSVIEKGQTVTLRCDPISGHDNLYWYRRVMGKEIKFLLHFVKESKQDESGMPNNRFLAERTGGTYSTLKVQPAELEDSGVYFCASSQVFPTYNEQFFGPGTRLTVL.

V and J are TRBV24-1 and TRBJ2-5; TRBD1 matches at 9 bases. This CDR3 has 16 amino acids. Germline V CDR1 and CDR2: KGHDR, SFDVKD. V was pared by 4 bases and J by 5 bases, with 10 bases of the junction left unmatched. Here the CDR3 reads CATSDNPTGGRETQYF. The DNA of the CDR3 is TGTGCCACCAGTGACAACCCCACAGGGGGCCGGGAGACCCAGTACTTC.

The V call is TRBV12-3 or TRBV12-4, the J call TRBJ2-5, with a tentative D call TRBD1 (5 bases). CDR3 length: 13 residues. Trimming took 6 bases from V and 1 from J, leaving 9 bases between them. CDR3 region: CASRMGPQETQYF. The CDR3 region has the DNA TGTGCCAGCAGAATGGGGCCCCAAGAGACCCAGTACTTC.

This chain joins TRBV19 and TRBJ1-5; unclear D gene. The V gene's germline CDR1 is LNHDA and CDR2 SQIVND (reference sequence). The ends were cut back, 6 bases at V and 7 bases at J, with 10 bases in the middle. The CDR3 runs to 12 residues. The CDR3 nucleotides are TGTGCCAGTAGAGTTGCGGAGCAGCCCCAGCATTTT. Its translation is CASRVAEQPQHF.

The rearrangement joins TRBV5-1 to TRBJ2-1; 9 bases match TRBD1. Germline lookup yields CDR1 SGHRS and CDR2 YFSETQ. CDR3 size: 19 residues. With 2 bases clipped from V and 0 bases from J, the junction kept 12 bases outside the gene matches. This chain's CDR3 is CASSLTLTGGLSSYNEQFF. The CDR3 region has the DNA TGCGCCAGCAGCTTAACCTTGACAGGGGGTTTGAGCTCCTACAATGAGCAGTTCTTC.

The chain links TRBV12-3 or TRBV12-4 to TRBJ2-3; TRBD1 is a possible D gene (5 bases). V was cut by 1 base and J by 14 bases, with 16 bases left in between. CDR3 size: 13 residues. This CDR3 reads CASSLVVRDHLYF. CDR3 coding DNA: TGTGCCAGCAGTTTAGTAGTCAGGGATCATCTGTATTTT.

This clone was detected only once. The rearrangement uses TRBV4-1 and TRBJ1-4; the D is unclear. Germline V CDR1 and CDR2: MGHRA, YSYEKL. The V end was cut by 1 base, the J end by 1 base, with 7 bases between. CDR3 length equals 15 residues. The CDR3 loop reads CASSQGLITNEKLFF. The CDR3 DNA sequence: TGCGCCAGCAGCCAAGGGCTGATAACTAATGAAAAACTGTTTTTT.

In its sample, this clone was seen once. V and J are TRBV3-1 (or the pseudogene TRBV3-2) and TRBJ1-4, with a weak D call TRBD1 (5 bases). Trimming removed 4 bases from V and 7 bases from J, with 13 bases in between. CDR3 length: 14 amino acids. CDR1 and CDR2 from the germline V gene are LGHDT and YNNKEL (reference sequence). This CDR3 is CASSLSGGGEKLFF. DNA of the CDR3: TGTGCCAGCAGCCTCTCCGGGGGGGGTGAAAAACTGTTTTTT.

The chain links TRBV28 to TRBJ2-6, with D possibly TRBD1 on 6 matching bases. V shed 6 bases and J shed 3 bases, with 12 bases lying between them. Germline lookup yields CDR1 MDHEN and CDR2 SYDVKM. The CDR3 has 15 residues. For the CDR3, the DNA is TGTGCCAGCAGGTACCCAGGGGTTGGGGCCAACGTCCTGACTTTC. This translates into CASRYPGVGANVLTF.

The chain carries TRBV5-1 and TRBJ1-4, with 9 bases matching TRBD1. This CDR3 is 15 amino acids long. The germline gives CDR1 SGHRS, CDR2 YFSETQ. The ends lost 4 bases at V and 5 bases at J; junction bases unmatched: 6. The DNA for the CDR3 is TGCGCCAGCAGCCCCCTGGGACAGGGAAATGAAAAACTGTTTTTT. Its translation is CASSPLGQGNEKLFF.

V is TRBV9 and J is TRBJ2-7, with unresolved D. CDR1 and CDR2 (germline): SGDLS, YYNGEE. This CDR3 region has 15 residues. Trimming left V 4 bases short and J 0 bases short, with 14 bases between. CDR3 protein: CASSTGPAPSYEQYF. CDR3 nucleotides: TGTGCCAGCAGCACGGGTCCCGCCCCCTCCTACGAGCAGTACTTC.

V gene TRBV11-3 combines with J gene TRBJ2-2; a weak D match, TRBD1 (6 bases). CDR1 is SGHNT and CDR2 is YENEEA in the germline V gene. Between the trimmed V and J ends, which lost 4 bases and 7 bases, there was a span of 10 bases. This CDR3 is 13 amino acids long. The CDR3 sequence: CASSSQGLGELFF. CDR3 sequence (DNA): TGTGCCAGCAGCTCCCAGGGGCTCGGGGAGCTGTTTTTT.

This clone has just one count. The CDR3 is CASSLRGSGEFEQYF. The DNA of the CDR3 is TGTGCCAGCAGCTTACGGGGTAGCGGGGAATTCGAGCAGTACTTC. The chain uses TRBV7-2 and TRBJ2-7; 8 bases are a match to TRBD2. The CDR3 has 15 residues. CDR1 and CDR2 from the germline V gene are SGHTA and FQGNSA. V shed 2 bases and J 6 bases; nucleotides not matched to a gene: 9.

The rearrangement uses TRBV30 and TRBJ2-5, with D unresolved. Germline CDR1 is GTSNPN and CDR2 is SVGIG (reference sequence). This CDR3 contains 14 residues. Trimming cost V 0 bases and J 6 bases, with 14 bases left between them. The chain's CDR3 is CAWSVSLPYQTQYF. CDR3 in DNA: TGTGCCTGGAGTGTGTCACTCCCATATCAGACCCAGTACTTC.

There are a few counts of this clone. The V and J genes are TRBV12-3 or TRBV12-4 and TRBJ2-7; unclear D gene. V was trimmed by 2 bases and J by 3 bases, leaving 8 bases between them. This CDR3 has 13 amino acids. CDR3 region: CASSLTASYEQYF. DNA for the CDR3: TGTGCCAGCAGTTTAACCGCTAGCTACGAGCAGTACTTC.

This chain uses TRBV7-3 with TRBJ2-5; D unresolved. This CDR3 is built from 15 residues. Germline V gives CDR1 SGHTA, CDR2 FQGTGA. Trimming shortened V by 8 bases and J by 5 bases, and 21 bases separated the two germline ends. The CDR3 reads CASALTIPSGETQYF. For the CDR3, the DNA is TGTGCCAGCGCCCTTACTATTCCCTCCGGGGAGACCCAGTACTTC.

This rearrangement joins TRBV6-2 or TRBV6-3 to TRBJ1-1; 11 bases map to TRBD1. This CDR3 contains 16 residues. V lost 2 bases to trimming and J lost 6 bases; unmatched junction nucleotides: 8. CDR1 and CDR2 (germline): MNHEY, SVGEGT. As DNA, the CDR3 is TGTGCCAGCAGTTACCTGGACAGGGGGCCGCGCGCTGAAGCTTTCTTT. Amino acids: CASSYLDRGPRAEAFF.

This sequence joins TRBV10-3 and TRBJ1-5, with D hard to call. With 7 bases removed from V and 0 bases from J, the gap between germline ends came to 13 bases. Looked up from germline, CDR1 is ENHRY and CDR2 is SYGVKD. The CDR3 is made up of 15 amino acids. CDR3: CAIKDGGYSNQPQHF. The CDR3 nucleotides read TGTGCCATCAAGGACGGAGGTTATAGCAATCAGCCCCAGCATTTT.

The V gene is TRBV3-1 (or the pseudogene TRBV3-2), the J gene TRBJ2-5; 16 bases map to TRBD2. V was pared by 4 bases and J by 5 bases, with 10 bases of the junction left unmatched. The CDR3 has 18 residues. CDR1 LGHDT and CDR2 YNNKEL come from the germline V gene (reference sequence). The CDR3 region has the DNA TGTGCCAGCAGCCGAAGTCCGGGGACTAGCGGGAGGGGTGAGACCCAGTACTTC. Encoded protein: CASSRSPGTSGRGETQYF.

The chain combines TRBV7-9 with TRBJ2-5, with 7 bases matching TRBD1. This CDR3 has 16 amino acids. J was trimmed by 5 bases and V by 5 bases; bases with no gene match: 14. CDR1 is SEHNR and CDR2 is FQNEAQ in the germline V gene (reference sequence). The CDR3 sequence is CASSTRQGAREETQYF. CDR3 DNA sequence: TGTGCCAGCAGCACACGACAGGGAGCGAGAGAGGAGACCCAGTACTTC. Full variable domain (rest looked up from reference TRBV7-9 and TRBJ2-5): DTGVSQNPRHKITKRGQNVTFRCDPISEHNRLYWYRQTLGQGPEFLTYFQNEAQLEKSRLLSDRFSAERPKGSFSTLEIQRTEQGDSAMYLCASSTRQGAREETQYFGPGTRLLVL.

The chain links TRBV7-2 to TRBJ1-1; maybe TRBD1 (5 bases). The germline V gene has CDR1 SGHTA and CDR2 FQGNSA. The CDR3 consists of 13 residues. The V end was cut by 4 bases, the J end by 1 base, with 7 bases between. DNA of the CDR3: TGTGCCAGCAGCTCACAGGAGAACACTGAAGCTTTCTTT. Protein product: CASSSQENTEAFF.

V usage is TRBV3-1 (or the pseudogene TRBV3-2) and J usage is TRBJ2-7; 7 nucleotides match TRBD1. V trimming: 4 bases; J trimming: 5 bases; junction bases outside the gene matches: 8. Germline V gene lookup returns CDR1 LGHDT and CDR2 YNNKEL (reference sequence). CDR3 length: 14 residues. CDR3 coding DNA: TGTGCCAGCAGCCTCCGACAGGGTAGCAACGAGCAGTACTTC. It yields the protein CASSLRQGSNEQYF.

In its sample, this clone was seen once. The chain is built from TRBV7-2 and TRBJ2-7, with D maybe TRBD2 (5 bases). CDR1 is SGHTA and CDR2 is FQGNSA in the germline V gene. Trimming took 3 bases from V and 7 from J, leaving 13 bases between them. The CDR3 loop spans 13 amino acids. CDR3 loop: CASSFRLTGEQYF. The DNA for the CDR3 is TGTGCCAGCAGCTTCAGGTTGACGGGGGAGCAGTACTTC.

This clone was detected once. The chain joins TRBV28 to TRBJ2-5; 8 nucleotides agree with TRBD2. V trimming: 5 bases; J trimming: 6 bases; junction bases outside the gene matches: 11. Germline CDR1 is MDHEN and CDR2 is SYDVKM. This CDR3 region has 15 residues. CDR3 coding DNA: TGTGCCAGCAGTCCCGGGACTAGGTCGTTGAAGACCCAGTACTTC. This gives the protein CASSPGTRSLKTQYF.